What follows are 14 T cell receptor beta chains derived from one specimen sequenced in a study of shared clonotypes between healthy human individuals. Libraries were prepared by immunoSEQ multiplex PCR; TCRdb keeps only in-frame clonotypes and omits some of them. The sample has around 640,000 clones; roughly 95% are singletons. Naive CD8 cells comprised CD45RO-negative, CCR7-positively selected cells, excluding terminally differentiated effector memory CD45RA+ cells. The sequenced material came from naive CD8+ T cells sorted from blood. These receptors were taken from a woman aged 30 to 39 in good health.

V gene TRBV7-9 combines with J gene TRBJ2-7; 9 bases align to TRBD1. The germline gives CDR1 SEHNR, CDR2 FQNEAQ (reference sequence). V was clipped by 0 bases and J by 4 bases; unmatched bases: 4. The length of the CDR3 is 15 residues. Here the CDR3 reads CASSLASGTGYEQYF. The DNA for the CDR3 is TGTGCCAGCAGCTTAGCGAGTGGGACAGGGTACGAGCAGTACTTC.

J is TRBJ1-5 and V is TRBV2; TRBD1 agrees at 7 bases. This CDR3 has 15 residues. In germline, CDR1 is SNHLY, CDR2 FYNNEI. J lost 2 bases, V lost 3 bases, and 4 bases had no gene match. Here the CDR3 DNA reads TGTGCCAGCAGTGACCACGGGACAGGCAATCAGCCCCAGCATTTT. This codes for CASSDHGTGNQPQHF.

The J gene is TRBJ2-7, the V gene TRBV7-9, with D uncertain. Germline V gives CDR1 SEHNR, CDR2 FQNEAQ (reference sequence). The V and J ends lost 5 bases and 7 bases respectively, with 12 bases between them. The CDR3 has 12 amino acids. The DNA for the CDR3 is TGTGCCAGCAGCCCGTATGGCCGAGAGCAGTACTTC. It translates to CASSPYGREQYF.

The CDR3 protein is CASSPGHHEQYF. CDR3 sequence (DNA): TGTGCCAGCAGTCCGGGACACCACGAGCAGTACTTC. The chain has TRBV6-6 and TRBJ2-7; perhaps TRBD1 as D (6 bases). The germline gives CDR1 MNHNY, CDR2 SVGAGI (reference sequence). The CDR3 is 12 residues long. V dropped 5 bases and J dropped 5 bases, with 10 bases sitting between them.

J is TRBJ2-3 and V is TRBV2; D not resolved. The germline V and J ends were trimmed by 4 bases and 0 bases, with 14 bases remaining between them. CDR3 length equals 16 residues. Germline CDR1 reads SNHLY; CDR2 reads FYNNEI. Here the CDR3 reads CASSGSQLTSTDTQYF. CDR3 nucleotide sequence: TGTGCCAGCAGTGGCTCCCAGTTGACTAGCACAGATACGCAGTATTTT.

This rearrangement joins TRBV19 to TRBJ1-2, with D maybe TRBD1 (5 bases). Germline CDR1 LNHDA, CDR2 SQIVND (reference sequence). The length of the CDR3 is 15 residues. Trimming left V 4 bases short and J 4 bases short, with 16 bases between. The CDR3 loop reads CASSTGSFGAYGYTF. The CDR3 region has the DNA TGTGCCAGTAGTACTGGGTCCTTCGGGGCCTATGGCTACACCTTC.

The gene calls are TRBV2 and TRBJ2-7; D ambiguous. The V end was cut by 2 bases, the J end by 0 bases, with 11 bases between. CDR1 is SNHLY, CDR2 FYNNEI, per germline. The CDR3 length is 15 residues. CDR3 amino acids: CASSERSLASYEQYF. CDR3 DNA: TGTGCCAGCAGTGAAAGAAGCCTGGCCTCCTACGAGCAGTACTTC.

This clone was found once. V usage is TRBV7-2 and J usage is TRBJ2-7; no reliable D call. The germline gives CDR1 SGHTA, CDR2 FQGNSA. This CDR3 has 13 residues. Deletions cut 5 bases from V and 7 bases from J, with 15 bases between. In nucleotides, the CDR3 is TGTGCCAGCAGCCCGTCTCCAAAAGTGGAGCAGTACTTC. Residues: CASSPSPKVEQYF.

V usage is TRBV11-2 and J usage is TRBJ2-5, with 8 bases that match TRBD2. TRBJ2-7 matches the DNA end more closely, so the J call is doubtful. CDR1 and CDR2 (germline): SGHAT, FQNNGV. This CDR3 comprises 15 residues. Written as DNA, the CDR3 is TGTGCCAGCAGCTTAGAGGGACTAGTCGTTCTCGAGCAGTACTTC. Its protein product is CASSLEGLVVLEQYF.

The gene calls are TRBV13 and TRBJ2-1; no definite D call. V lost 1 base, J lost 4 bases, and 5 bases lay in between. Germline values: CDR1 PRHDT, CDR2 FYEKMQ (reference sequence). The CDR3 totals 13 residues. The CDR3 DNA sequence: TGTGCCAGCAGCTTAGACGGGTACAATGAGCAGTTCTTC. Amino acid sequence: CASSLDGYNEQFF.

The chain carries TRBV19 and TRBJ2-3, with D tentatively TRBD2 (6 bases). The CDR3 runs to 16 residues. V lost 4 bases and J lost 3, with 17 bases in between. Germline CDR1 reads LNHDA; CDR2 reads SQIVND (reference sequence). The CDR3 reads CASSKREVSSTDTQYF. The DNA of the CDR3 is TGTGCCAGTAGTAAGAGGGAGGTTTCTTCGACAGATACGCAGTATTTT. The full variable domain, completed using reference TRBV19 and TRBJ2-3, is DGGITQSPKYLFRKEGQNVTLSCEQNLNHDAMYWYRQDPGQGLRLIYYSQIVNDFQKGDIAEGYSVSREKKESFPLTVTSAQKNPTAFYLCASSKREVSSTDTQYFGPGTRLTVL.

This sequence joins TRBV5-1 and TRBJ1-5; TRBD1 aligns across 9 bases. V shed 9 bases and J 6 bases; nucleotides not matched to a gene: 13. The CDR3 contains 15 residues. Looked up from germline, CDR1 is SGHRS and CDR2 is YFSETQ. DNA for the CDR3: TGCGCCAACCAAGACCGGGACAGGGTGGGTCAGCCCCAGCATTTT. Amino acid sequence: CANQDRDRVGQPQHF.

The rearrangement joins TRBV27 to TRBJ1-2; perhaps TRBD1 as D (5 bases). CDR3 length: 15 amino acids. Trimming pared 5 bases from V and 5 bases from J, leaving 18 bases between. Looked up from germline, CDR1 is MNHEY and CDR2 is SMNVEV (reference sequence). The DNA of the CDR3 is TGTGCCAGCAGTCCGTCCAAAGGGGCAGAGTATGGCTACACCTTC. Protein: CASSPSKGAEYGYTF.

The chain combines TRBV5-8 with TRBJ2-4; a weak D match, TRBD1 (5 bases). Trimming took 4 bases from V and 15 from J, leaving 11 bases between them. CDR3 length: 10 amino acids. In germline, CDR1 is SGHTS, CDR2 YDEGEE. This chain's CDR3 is CASSPGKGYF. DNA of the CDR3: TGTGCCAGCAGCCCAGGGAAGGGGTACTTC.